This T cell receptor (beta chain) comes out of a study of T cell repertoires in cytomegalovirus infection (dated by TCRdb to 2018 to 2020). Regarding the complete study: Donor HLA type was relevant to the analysis, as public TCR beta signatures indicated carriage of CMV infection together with the matching HLA type.

What the work shows at the level of the full study, not this receptor alone: The ex vivo response was dominated by HLA-C-restricted CMV-specific TCR beta clonotypes, which also provided the single most frequent clonotype in two of eight donors. In both this cohort and an independent cohort of 350 to 400 donors, the cumulative frequency of public TCR beta family members distinguished carriers of CMV infection plus the relevant HLA type.

CDR1 and CDR2 are read off the germline V gene (reference sequence) as SEHNR and FQNEAQ. Relative to germline, V is 5 bases shorter and J is 1 base shorter, with 17 bases between their ends. The CDR3 spans 16 residues, from the cysteine through the phenylalanine. The DNA shown is the 48-base CDR3, in frame from base 1. Of note for this clonotype: Its antigen is still unknown. One base away there is no much larger clone; base qualities are not given.

TCRdb lists the instrument as Illumina HiSeq 1500. TCRdb took the public reads, trimmed them with fastp at Q25, ran MiXCR for clone calling and kept in-frame beta chains. Entries are consolidated by CDR3 protein sequence, retaining the most common genes and DNA. The sample records roughly 760,000 distinct CDR3 sequences, 35% of which are singletons. Of the sample, more than 2.5% is held by the ten largest clones. The receptor comes from a human donor in good health (CMV status not recorded). Some clones in this sample may be carry-over from other donors' samples. The V and J genes are TRBV7-9 and TRBJ1-1; TRBD1 might be the D gene, on 5 matching bases. Sequenced: PBMCs. Here the CDR3 is given as CASSPRGRGKNTEAFF. The base sequence is TGTGCCAGCAGCCCGCGGGGCCGGGGGAAGAACACTGAAGCTTTCTTT.